This T cell receptor (beta chain) was documented in a study of beta chain features in type 1 diabetes. Study at large: Patients did not differ from healthy donors in age, gender or cell yield.

Study-level findings and limits: Patients with type 1 diabetes showed fewer VDJ junction insertions and more deletions. Moderate but significant shortening of TCRB CDR3s was recorded in all four CD4+ subsets from Type 1 diabetes patients.

All of the sorted populations showed purity greater than 98%. This clone was counted between two and nine times. Its matching antigen is unknown. From germline, CDR1 is SQVTM and CDR2 ANQGSEA. This CDR3 is 12 amino acids long. The V and J ends lost 4 bases and 3 bases respectively, with 10 bases between them. Expressed TCRB transcripts got sequenced, as all isolated RNA was reverse transcribed. Assay: immunoSEQ multiplex PCR; the TCRdb copy retains only in-frame clones and omits some. The sample records 640,000 or so clones, roughly 13% being singletons. The origin of this receptor is a man aged 18 to 30 with type 1 diabetes. Sequencing was performed on naive CD4+ T cells from blood. The genes are TRBV29-1 and TRBJ2-7; D ambiguous. This chain's CDR3 is CSVVGTFYEQYF. The CDR3 DNA reads as TGCAGCGTTGTGGGCACCTTCTACGAGCAGTACTTC.